Listed here is a single TCR beta chain. The antigen it recognizes is unknown. The input lacks base qualities; no much larger clone sits a single base away. These reads were obtained on an Illumina HiSeq 1500. TCRdb reanalyzed the raw reads on its own, using fastp at Q25 for trimming and MiXCR for clone calling, and kept in-frame beta chains. A single entry per CDR3 protein holds the most common genes and DNA from its merged rows. This sample lists around 310,000 distinct CDR3 sequences; 25% to 30% were detected once. The ten most abundant clones make up around 18% of the sample. Interpreted using the paper, the treatment or condition label stands for: in vitro stimulation with specific CMV peptide epitopes to enrich CMV-specific T cells. The data were obtained in a study of T cell repertoires in cytomegalovirus infection (dated by TCRdb to about 2019). The study in broad terms: The peptide stimulations were aimed at well-studied HLA-B-restricted epitopes as well as recently identified HLA-C-restricted CMV epitopes, whose presentation resists viral immunomodulation. Donor HLA type was relevant to the analysis, as public TCR beta signatures indicated carriage of CMV infection together with the matching HLA type. What the study reported, not specific to this receptor: In both this cohort and an independent cohort of under 450 donors, the cumulative frequency of public TCR beta family members distinguished carriers of CMV infection plus the relevant HLA type. The ex vivo response was dominated by HLA-C-restricted CMV-specific TCR beta clonotypes, which also provided the single most frequent clonotype in two of eight donors.

The sequenced sample was cultured PBMCs, obtained from culture after CMV antigen stimulation. The TCR originated in a human donor in good health (CMV status not recorded). Some clones in this sample may be carry-over from other donors' samples.

The DNA sequence is given as TGTGCCAGCAGCTTGTGGACAGGGGTCCTCTCCTACGAGCAGTACTTC. Translation gives CASSLWTGVLSYEQYF. This chain is built from TRBV5-6 and TRBJ2-7, with TRBD1 matching 9 junction bases. From cysteine to phenylalanine, the CDR3 is 16 amino acids long. The DNA shown is the 48-base CDR3, in frame from base 1. The germline V gene yields SGHDT for CDR1 and YYEEEE for CDR2. Clipping removes 1 base from V and 0 bases from J, with 5 as the unmatched junction base count.